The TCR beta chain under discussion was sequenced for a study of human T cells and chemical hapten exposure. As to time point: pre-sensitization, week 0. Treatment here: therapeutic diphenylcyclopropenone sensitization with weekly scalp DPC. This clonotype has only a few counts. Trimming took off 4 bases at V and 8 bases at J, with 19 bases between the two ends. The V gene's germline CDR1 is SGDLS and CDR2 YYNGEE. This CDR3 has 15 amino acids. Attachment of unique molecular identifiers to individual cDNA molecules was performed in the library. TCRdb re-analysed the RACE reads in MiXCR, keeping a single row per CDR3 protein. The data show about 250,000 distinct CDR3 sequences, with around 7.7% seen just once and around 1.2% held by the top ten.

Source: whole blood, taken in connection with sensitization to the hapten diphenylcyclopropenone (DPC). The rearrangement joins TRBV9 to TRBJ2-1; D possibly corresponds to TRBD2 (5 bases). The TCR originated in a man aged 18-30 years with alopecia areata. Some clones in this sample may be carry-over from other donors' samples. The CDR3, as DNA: TGTGCCAGCAGCCCACGAACAGCCGGGAACCATGAGCAGTTCTTC. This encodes CASSPRTAGNHEQFF. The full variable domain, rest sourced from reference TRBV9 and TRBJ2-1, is DSGVTQTPKHLITATGQRVTLRCSPRSGDLSVYWYQQSLDQGLQFLIQYYNGEERAKGNILERFSAQQFPDLHSELNLSSLELGDSALYFCASSPRTAGNHEQFFGPGTRLTVL.